This T cell receptor (beta chain) was captured by sequencing in a study of cytomegalovirus exposure and HLA in healthy donors. In the case of this clone: Its matching antigen is unknown.

The study ran its PCR with 60 Vbeta and 13 Jbeta primers. Sequencing used immunoSEQ multiplex PCR; TCRdb keeps in-frame clones, though not all of them. The sample contains 72,000 or so clones, about 80% of which appear only once. Study-wide results and caveats: In a later analysis, at a false discovery rate of 0.05, under 20,000 TCR beta sequences matched HLA alleles.

Per the germline V gene, CDR1 is SGHRS and CDR2 is YFSETQ. The CDR3 consists of 15 residues. V lost 3 bases, J lost 0 bases, and 5 bases stayed unmatched. Sequencing used PBMCs. This sequence joins TRBV5-1 and TRBJ1-2; 7 bases are shared with TRBD1. The source of this sequence is a man aged 18 to 30 in good health and CMV-seropositive. The DNA for the CDR3 is TGCGCCAGCAGCTCCGACCAGGGGGCTAACTATGGCTACACCTTC. Protein product: CASSSDQGANYGYTF.